The rows below give T cell receptor beta chains drawn from one sample of a study of cytomegalovirus exposure and HLA in healthy donors. TCRdb's copy holds only in-frame clones and misses some; the assay was immunoSEQ multiplex PCR. The data contain around 150,000 clones, roughly 85% of them singletons. The sample taken for sequencing was PBMCs. These receptor sequences come from a woman in her 30s in good health and CMV-seronegative. The CDR3 runs from the conserved cysteine through the conserved F or W. Fields, in order: V gene, J gene, CDR3 protein.

V: TRBV19
J: TRBJ1-2
CDR3: CASSRQGVDGYTF

V: TRBV19
J: TRBJ1-5
CDR3: CASRDRVNNQPQHF

V: TRBV19
J: TRBJ2-7
CDR3: CASSSRDTRSYEQYF

V: TRBV29-1
J: TRBJ2-7
CDR3: CSVGGSSYEQYF

V: TRBV27
J: TRBJ2-7
CDR3: CATFHSGRGGEQYF

V: TRBV11-3
J: TRBJ2-3
CDR3: CASSLEIGTDTQYF

V: TRBV15
J: TRBJ1-5
CDR3: CATSRDRQGVGQPQHF

V: TRBV6-6
J: TRBJ2-5
CDR3: CASRPQGYQETQYF

V: TRBV29-1
J: TRBJ1-1
CDR3: CSVEDPLRAEAFF

V: TRBV9
J: TRBJ2-7
CDR3: CASSDSFRRDFSYEQYF

V: TRBV12-5
J: TRBJ2-7
CDR3: CASGWEGNEQYF

V: TRBV27
J: TRBJ2-3
CDR3: CASSLWSGAPDTQYF

V: TRBV27
J: TRBJ2-1
CDR3: CASSFSRTGHNEQFF

V: TRBV6-6
J: TRBJ1-2
CDR3: CANSDRGGGYGYTF

V: TRBV5-1
J: TRBJ2-1
CDR3: CASSPGLAGTYNEQFF

V: TRBV19
J: TRBJ1-5
CDR3: CASMTGYDGQPQHF

V: TRBV30
J: TRBJ1-4
CDR3: CAWTYNEKLFF

V: TRBV11-2
J: TRBJ2-7
CDR3: CASSLPGYEQYF

V: TRBV9
J: TRBJ2-2
CDR3: CASSVAGGELFF

V: TRBV25-1
J: TRBJ1-4
CDR3: CASTSSGVANEKLFF

V: TRBV9
J: TRBJ1-2
CDR3: CASSVFSGDGYTF

V: TRBV30
J: TRBJ2-3
CDR3: CAWSVGSGGSDTQYF

V: TRBV14
J: TRBJ2-5
CDR3: CASSRINRAPLGQETQYF

V: TRBV25-1
J: TRBJ2-7
CDR3: CASSELSPYEQYF

V: TRBV5-4
J: TRBJ1-2
CDR3: CASSVDRGVSYGYTF

V: TRBV5-6
J: TRBJ2-7
CDR3: CASSRGPPLGAYEQYF

V: TRBV13
J: TRBJ1-5
CDR3: CASSLGLDKPQHF

V: TRBV9
J: TRBJ1-3
CDR3: CASRGRGSGNTIYF

V: TRBV27
J: TRBJ2-6
CDR3: CASSLWGSALLEGANVLTF

V: TRBV5-6
J: TRBJ1-1
CDR3: CASSFRGTGTNTEAFF

V: TRBV5-6
J: TRBJ1-2
CDR3: CASSLASESLFYGYTF

V: TRBV5-1
J: TRBJ2-1
CDR3: CASRRRGVNEQFF

V: TRBV18
J: TRBJ2-7
CDR3: CASSPLGPGQGNYEQYF

V: TRBV6-4
J: TRBJ2-6
CDR3: CASSDKGAGANVLTF

V: TRBV9
J: TRBJ1-1
CDR3: CASSPSRGNTEAFF

V: TRBV9
J: TRBJ2-7
CDR3: CASSVIESEQYF

V: TRBV5-6
J: TRBJ2-7
CDR3: CASSLEGDYEQYF

V: TRBV6-6
J: TRBJ1-2
CDR3: CASSRRANYGYTF

V: TRBV19
J: TRBJ1-1
CDR3: CASSIDRGSEAFF

V: TRBV5-4
J: TRBJ2-7
CDR3: CASSSSSGAYEQYF

V: TRBV27
J: TRBJ1-4
CDR3: CASQTLQGYTEKLFF

V: TRBV5-1
J: TRBJ1-1
CDR3: CASSTDRQGRTNTEAFF

V: TRBV6-5
J: TRBJ2-7
CDR3: CASRGRRVSPYEQYF